Below are 5 T cell receptor beta chains sequenced from a single sample in a study of regulatory T cells in long-lasting Graves disease. Building the TCR beta libraries relied on iRepertoire HTBI primers, and CDR3 regions underwent Arm-PCR. TCRdb analysed the multiplex PCR reads with MiXCR anew, one entry per CDR3 protein. Here the sample spans a few hundred thousand distinct CDR3 sequences, about 15% being singletons. Regarding time point: newly diagnosed GD, antithyroid drugs for less than 3 months. After RNA was extracted from PBMCs, the TCR library was made from it. A further study also used this sample, focusing on T cells in Graves' hyperthyroidism and ophthalmopathy.

Here the sequenced sample was peripheral blood mononuclear cells (PBMCs), taken at new diagnosis, from a patient treated with antithyroid drugs. These receptors originate from a woman aged 40 to 50 with Graves disease.

The CDR3 protein is CASSDPGTVNTEAFF. The CDR3 region has the DNA TGTGCCAGCAGTGACCCCGGGACAGTTAACACTGAAGCTTTCTTT. The rearrangement joins TRBV28 to TRBJ1-1; 7 bases are shared with TRBD1. CDR1 and CDR2 from the germline V gene are MDHEN and SYDVKM. The CDR3 spans 15 residues. V lost 5 bases to trimming and J lost 2 bases; unmatched junction nucleotides: 8.

The chain links TRBV25-1 to TRBJ1-1, with D unclear. The CDR3 has 13 residues. V shed 3 bases and J shed 4 bases, with 9 bases lying between them. Germline values: CDR1 MGHDK, CDR2 SYGVNS. Written as DNA, the CDR3 is TGTGCCAGCAGTGAGGGGTTTTTCACTGAAGCTTTCTTT. Amino acids: CASSEGFFTEAFF.

This clonotype was picked up many times. This chain joins TRBV12-3 or TRBV12-4 and TRBJ1-5; no clear D gene. Trimming cost V 6 bases and J 6 bases, with 18 bases left between them. This CDR3 contains 15 residues. The chain's CDR3 is CASRPGSSLGQPQHF. CDR3 sequence (DNA): TGTGCCAGCAGGCCCGGGTCCTCCTTGGGTCAGCCCCAGCATTTT.

This clonotype was counted at least ten times. This chain links TRBV12-3 or TRBV12-4 with TRBJ2-3; D unclear. Deletions cut 4 bases from V and 6 bases from J, with 8 bases between. There are 12 residues in the CDR3. CDR3 nucleotide sequence: TGTGCCAGCAGTTGGACGGTCGATACGCAGTATTTT. It translates to CASSWTVDTQYF.

Worth noting for this clonotype: A far larger clone is off by one base, so a read error is likely. V gene TRBV9 combines with J gene TRBJ2-1; maybe TRBD1 (5 bases). The CDR3 runs to 15 residues. CDR1 is SGDLS, CDR2 YYNGEE, per germline. V was cut by 0 bases and J by 10 bases, with 17 bases left in between. The CDR3 protein is CASSVVSTGIGEQFF. For the CDR3, the DNA is TGTGCCAGCAGCGTAGTAAGTACAGGCATTGGCGAGCAGTTCTTC.